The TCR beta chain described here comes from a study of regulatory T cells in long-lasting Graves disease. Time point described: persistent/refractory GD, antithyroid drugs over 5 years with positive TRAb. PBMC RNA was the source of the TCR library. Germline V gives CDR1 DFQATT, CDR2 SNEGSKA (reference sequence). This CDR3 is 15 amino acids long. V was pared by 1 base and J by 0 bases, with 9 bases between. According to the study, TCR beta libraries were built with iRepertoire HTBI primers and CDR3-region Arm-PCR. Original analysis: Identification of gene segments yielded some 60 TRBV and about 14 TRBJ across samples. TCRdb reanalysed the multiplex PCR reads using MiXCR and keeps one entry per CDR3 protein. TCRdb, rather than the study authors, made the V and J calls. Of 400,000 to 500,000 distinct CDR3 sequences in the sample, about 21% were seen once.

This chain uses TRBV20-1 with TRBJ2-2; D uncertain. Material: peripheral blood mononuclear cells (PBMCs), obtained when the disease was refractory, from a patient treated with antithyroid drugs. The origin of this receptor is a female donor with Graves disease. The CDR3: CSARGQETNTGELFF. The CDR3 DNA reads TGCAGTGCTAGAGGTCAGGAGACGAACACCGGGGAGCTGTTTTTT.